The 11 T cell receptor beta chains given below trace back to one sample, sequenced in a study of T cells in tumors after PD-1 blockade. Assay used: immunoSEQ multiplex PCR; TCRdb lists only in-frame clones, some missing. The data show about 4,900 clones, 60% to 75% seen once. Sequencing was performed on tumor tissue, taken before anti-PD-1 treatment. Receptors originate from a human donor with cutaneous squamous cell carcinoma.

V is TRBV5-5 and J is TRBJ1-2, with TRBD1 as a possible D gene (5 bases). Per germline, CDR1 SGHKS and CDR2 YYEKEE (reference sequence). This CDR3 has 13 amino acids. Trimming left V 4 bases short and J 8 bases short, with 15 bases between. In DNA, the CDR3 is TGTGCCAGCAGCCCCGCGGCAGGGACCGGCTACACCTTC. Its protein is CASSPAAGTGYTF.

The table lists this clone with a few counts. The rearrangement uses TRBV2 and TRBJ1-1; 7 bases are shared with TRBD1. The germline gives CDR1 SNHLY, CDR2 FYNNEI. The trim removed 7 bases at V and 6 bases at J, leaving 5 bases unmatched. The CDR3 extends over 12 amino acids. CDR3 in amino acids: CASNRGLAEAFF. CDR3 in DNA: TGTGCCAGCAATAGGGGGCTGGCTGAAGCTTTCTTT.

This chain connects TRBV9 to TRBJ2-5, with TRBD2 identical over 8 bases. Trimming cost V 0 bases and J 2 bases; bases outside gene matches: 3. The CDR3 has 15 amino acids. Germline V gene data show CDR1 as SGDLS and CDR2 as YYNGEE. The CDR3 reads CASSVVGGGQETQYF. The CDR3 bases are TGTGCCAGCAGCGTAGTTGGCGGGGGGCAAGAGACCCAGTACTTC.

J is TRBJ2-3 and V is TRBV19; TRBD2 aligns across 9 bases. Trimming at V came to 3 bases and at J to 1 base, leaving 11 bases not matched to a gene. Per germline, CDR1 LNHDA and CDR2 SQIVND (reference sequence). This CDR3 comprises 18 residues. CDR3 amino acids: CASSMWTERLAGTDTQYF. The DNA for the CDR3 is TGTGCCAGTAGTATGTGGACAGAACGACTAGCGGGCACAGATACGCAGTATTTT. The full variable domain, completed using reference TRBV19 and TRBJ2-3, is DGGITQSPKYLFRKEGQNVTLSCEQNLNHDAMYWYRQDPGQGLRLIYYSQIVNDFQKGDIAEGYSVSREKKESFPLTVTSAQKNPTAFYLCASSMWTERLAGTDTQYFGPGTRLTVL.

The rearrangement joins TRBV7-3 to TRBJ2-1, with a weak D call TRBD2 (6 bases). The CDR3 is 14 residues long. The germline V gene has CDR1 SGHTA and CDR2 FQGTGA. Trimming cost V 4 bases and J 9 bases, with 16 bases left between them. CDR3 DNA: TGTGCCAGCAGCTATAGGGTAGAAGCGGGTGAGCAGTTCTTC. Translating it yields CASSYRVEAGEQFF.

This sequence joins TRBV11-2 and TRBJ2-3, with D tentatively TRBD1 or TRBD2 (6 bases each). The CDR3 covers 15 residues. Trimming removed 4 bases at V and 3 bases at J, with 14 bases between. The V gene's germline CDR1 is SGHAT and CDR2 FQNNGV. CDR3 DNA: TGTGCCAGCAGCTCGCAACAGGGAGGAACAGATACGCAGTATTTT. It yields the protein CASSSQQGGTDTQYF.

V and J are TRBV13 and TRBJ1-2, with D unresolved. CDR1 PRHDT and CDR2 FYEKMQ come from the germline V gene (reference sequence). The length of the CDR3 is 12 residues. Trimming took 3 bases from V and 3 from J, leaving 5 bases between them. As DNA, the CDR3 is TGTGCCAGCAGCTTGCAACACTATGGCTACACCTTC. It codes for CASSLQHYGYTF.

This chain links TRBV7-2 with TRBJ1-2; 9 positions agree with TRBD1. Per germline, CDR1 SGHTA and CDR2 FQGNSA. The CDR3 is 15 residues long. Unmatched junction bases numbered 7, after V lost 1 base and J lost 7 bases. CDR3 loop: CASSLVRTGESGYTF. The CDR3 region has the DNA TGTGCCAGCAGCTTAGTCAGGACAGGGGAATCTGGCTACACCTTC. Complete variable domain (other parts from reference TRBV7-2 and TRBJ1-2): GAGVSQSPSNKVTEKGKDVELRCDPISGHTALYWYRQSLGQGLEFLIYFQGNSAPDKSGLPSDRFSAERTGGSVSTLTIQRTQQEDSAVYLCASSLVRTGESGYTFGSGTRLTVV.

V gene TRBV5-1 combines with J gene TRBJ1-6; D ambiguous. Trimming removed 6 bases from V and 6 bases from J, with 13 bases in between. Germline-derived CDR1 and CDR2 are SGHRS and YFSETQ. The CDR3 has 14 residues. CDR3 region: CASTQEGPNSPLHF. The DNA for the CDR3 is TGCGCCAGCACCCAGGAAGGGCCTAATTCACCCCTCCACTTT.

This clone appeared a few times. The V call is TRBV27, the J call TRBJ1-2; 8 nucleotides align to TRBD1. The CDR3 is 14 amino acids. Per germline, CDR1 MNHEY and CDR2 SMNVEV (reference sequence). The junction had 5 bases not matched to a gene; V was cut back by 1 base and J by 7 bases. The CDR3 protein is CASSLYGQGLGYTF. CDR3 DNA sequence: TGTGCCAGCAGTTTATATGGACAGGGTCTTGGCTACACCTTC.

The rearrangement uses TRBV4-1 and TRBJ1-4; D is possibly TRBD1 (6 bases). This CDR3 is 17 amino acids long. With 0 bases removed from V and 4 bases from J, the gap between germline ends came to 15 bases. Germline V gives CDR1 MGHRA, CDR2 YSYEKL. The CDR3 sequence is CASSQDFRDTYNEKLFF. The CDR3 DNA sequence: TGCGCCAGCAGCCAAGATTTCCGGGACACCTATAATGAAAAACTGTTTTTT.